The 27 T cell receptor beta chains in this list originate from one sample, sequenced in a study of cytomegalovirus exposure and HLA in healthy donors. 13 Jbeta primers and 60 Vbeta primers were used for the PCR. Data came from immunoSEQ multiplex PCR; TCRdb stores just in-frame clones and leaves some out. There are nearly 300,000 clones in the sample; about nine tenths occur only once, and 3.5% to 4.5% lies in the top ten. Material for sequencing was PBMCs. The receptors come from a man aged 35-49 years in good health and CMV-seropositive.

The chain's CDR3 is CASSRDISYEQYF. CDR3 DNA: TGTGCCAGCAGTCGTGACATCTCCTACGAGCAGTACTTC. This chain uses TRBV27 with TRBJ2-7; D unclear. The germline V gene has CDR1 MNHEY and CDR2 SMNVEV (reference sequence). Between the trimmed V and J ends, which lost 5 bases and 0 bases, there was a span of 8 bases. CDR3 length: 13 amino acids.

The gene calls are TRBV30 and TRBJ1-4; 9 nucleotides align to TRBD1. The CDR3 is 16 residues long. The trim removed 5 bases at V and 6 bases at J, leaving 13 bases unmatched. Germline V gene data show CDR1 as GTSNPN and CDR2 as SVGIG (reference sequence). Written as DNA, the CDR3 is TGTGCCTGGTGCCGTGTACATGGGACAGGGCATGAAAAACTGTTTTTT. Protein: CAWCRVHGTGHEKLFF.

J is TRBJ2-4 and V is TRBV18; 7 bases agree with TRBD1. CDR3 length: 13 amino acids. Germline CDR1 is KGHSH and CDR2 is LQKENI. Germline trimming cut 4 bases from V and 8 bases from J; bases unmatched to any gene: 5. CDR3 residues: CASSRQGEDIQYF. CDR3 in DNA: TGTGCCAGCTCACGACAGGGAGAGGACATTCAGTACTTC.

The chain has TRBV9 and TRBJ2-1; 14 bases align to TRBD2. Germline V gene lookup returns CDR1 SGDLS and CDR2 YYNGEE. The CDR3 is 16 amino acids. Trimming removed 4 bases from V and 8 bases from J; junction bases left unmatched: 8. The CDR3 bases are TGTGCCAGCAGCCCAGGGGGACTAGCGGGAGAGGATGAGCAGTTCTTC. It encodes CASSPGGLAGEDEQFF.

The chain couples TRBV9 to TRBJ2-3, with 7 bases fitting TRBD2. Germline CDR1 and CDR2: SGDLS and YYNGEE. This CDR3 contains 15 residues. After removal of 7 bases from V and 0 bases from J, the junction contained 8 bases not matched to a gene. CDR3 in amino acids: CASGRGSPSTDTQYF. The CDR3 nucleotides read TGTGCCAGCGGCCGCGGGAGCCCGAGCACAGATACGCAGTATTTT.

CDR3 sequence (DNA): TGCGCCAGCAGTGATCGGGTACACAATGAGCAGTTCTTC. It codes for CASSDRVHNEQFF. This sequence joins TRBV10-1 and TRBJ2-1; D ambiguous. Trimming took off 3 bases at V and 5 bases at J, with 8 bases between the two ends. Germline CDR1 reads WNHNN; CDR2 reads SYGVQD (reference sequence). The CDR3 sequence is 13 residues long.

This clone was observed a single time. The V gene is TRBV2, the J gene TRBJ2-5, with TRBD1 matching 9 bases. CDR3 length: 15 residues. The germline CDR1 and CDR2 sequences are SNHLY and FYNNEI. J was trimmed by 5 bases and V by 5 bases; bases with no gene match: 9. In DNA form, the CDR3 reads TGTGCCAGCAGTCTGACAGGGGGAAAACGCGAGACCCAGTACTTC. This sequence encodes CASSLTGGKRETQYF.

The gene calls are TRBV28 and TRBJ1-1, with D perhaps matching TRBD1 (6 bases). Between the trimmed V and J ends, which lost 6 bases and 1 base, there was a span of 12 bases. Germline CDR1 MDHEN, CDR2 SYDVKM. The CDR3 covers 14 residues. CDR3 region: CASRWDIRNTEAFF. The CDR3 DNA reads TGTGCCAGCAGATGGGACATCCGGAACACTGAAGCTTTCTTT.

The rearrangement links TRBV6-5 to TRBJ1-2; no definite D call. Germline assignment: CDR1 MNHEY and CDR2 SVGAGI. There are 15 residues in the CDR3. V dropped 0 bases and J dropped 8 bases, with 16 bases sitting between them. The CDR3 region is CASSYSEGSLYGYTF. Here the CDR3 DNA reads TGTGCCAGCAGTTACTCAGAGGGTTCTTTATACGGCTACACCTTC.

The chain links TRBV19 to TRBJ1-1; tentative D call: TRBD1 (6 bases). Trimming shortened V by 6 bases and J by 4 bases, and 9 bases separated the two germline ends. The V gene's germline CDR1 is LNHDA and CDR2 SQIVND (reference sequence). This CDR3 spans 12 amino acids. The CDR3 DNA reads as TGTGCCAGTAGAACAGGGATCACTGAAGCTTTCTTT. This encodes CASRTGITEAFF.

The rearrangement links TRBV6-6 to TRBJ2-1, with 9 bases matching TRBD1. The CDR3 sequence is 15 residues long. V gave up 0 bases and J gave up 9 bases; unmatched junction bases: 6. Germline V lookup: CDR1 MNHNY, CDR2 SVGAGI (reference sequence). CDR3 sequence reads: CASSYSWTGDGEQFF. The CDR3 DNA reads TGTGCCAGCAGTTACTCCTGGACAGGGGATGGTGAGCAGTTCTTC.

J is TRBJ2-1 and V is TRBV9; weak D call: TRBD1 (5 bases). This CDR3 is built from 16 residues. Trimming took off 0 bases at V and 8 bases at J, with 18 bases between the two ends. Germline lookup yields CDR1 SGDLS and CDR2 YYNGEE. CDR3 DNA sequence: TGTGCCAGCAGCGTAGGGGGCACTGGGTTCTTCCATGAGCAGTTCTTC. Amino acid sequence: CASSVGGTGFFHEQFF. The full variable domain, with the rest looked up from reference TRBV9 and TRBJ2-1, is DSGVTQTPKHLITATGQRVTLRCSPRSGDLSVYWYQQSLDQGLQFLIQYYNGEERAKGNILERFSAQQFPDLHSELNLSSLELGDSALYFCASSVGGTGFFHEQFFGPGTRLTVL.

On this clone: This sample also contains other DNA sequences that code for the same CDR3. The chain carries TRBV11-3 and TRBJ2-7, with a tentative D call TRBD1 (6 bases). The CDR3 is 13 amino acids. The germline CDR1 and CDR2 sequences are SGHNT and YENEEA. The V end lost 3 bases, the J end lost 3 bases, and 9 bases lay between the germline ends. CDR3 sequence reads: CASSLGTLYEQYF. CDR3 in DNA: TGTGCCAGCAGCTTGGGGACACTCTACGAGCAGTACTTC.

This clone showed up just once. The chain is built from TRBV7-9 and TRBJ2-5, with 11 bases aligning to TRBD2. This CDR3 has 16 amino acids. Germline V gives CDR1 SEHNR, CDR2 FQNEAQ (reference sequence). V was clipped by 5 bases and J by 1 base; unmatched bases: 6. The CDR3 DNA reads TGTGCCAGCAGCCCTAGGGGACTAGCGGCCCAAGAGACCCAGTACTTC. Translating gives CASSPRGLAAQETQYF. The variable domain in full, with the rest retrieved from reference TRBV7-9 and TRBJ2-5, is DTGVSQNPRHKITKRGQNVTFRCDPISEHNRLYWYRQTLGQGPEFLTYFQNEAQLEKSRLLSDRFSAERPKGSFSTLEIQRTEQGDSAMYLCASSPRGLAAQETQYFGPGTRLLVL.

This rearrangement joins TRBV5-1 to TRBJ2-5; 7 positions agree with TRBD2. Germline CDR1 and CDR2: SGHRS and YFSETQ. The CDR3 contains 15 residues. The trim removed 4 bases at V and 5 bases at J, leaving 11 bases unmatched. CDR3 residues: CASSPPSGTHETQYF. CDR3 in DNA: TGCGCCAGCAGCCCGCCTAGCGGTACCCACGAGACCCAGTACTTC.

The chain carries TRBV5-1 and TRBJ1-2; 8 nucleotides match TRBD1. The CDR3 runs to 14 residues. V dropped 0 bases and J dropped 8; count of bases not matched to a gene: 6. Germline loops: CDR1 SGHRS, CDR2 YFSETQ. In DNA form, the CDR3 reads TGCGCCAGCAGCTTGGGCCCGACAGGGGTAGGCTACACCTTC. Translation: CASSLGPTGVGYTF.

The chain links TRBV11-2 to TRBJ2-7; 7 nucleotides line up with TRBD1. With 6 bases clipped from V and 1 base from J, the junction kept 9 bases outside the gene matches. CDR1 and CDR2 from the germline V gene are SGHAT and FQNNGV. There are 15 residues in the CDR3. This CDR3 is CASRRLTGNSYEQYF. The CDR3 nucleotides are TGTGCCAGCAGACGATTGACAGGGAATTCCTACGAGCAGTACTTC. The entire variable domain, with the rest obtained from reference TRBV11-2 and TRBJ2-7, is as follows: EAGVAQSPRYKIIEKRQSVAFWCNPISGHATLYWYQQILGQGPKLLIQFQNNGVVDDSQLPKDRFSAERLKGVDSTLKIQPAKLEDSAVYLCASRRLTGNSYEQYFGPGTRLTVT.

CDR3 amino acids: CASSLDNPGNNYGYTF. CDR3 DNA: TGTGCCAGCAGCTTAGATAATCCAGGCAATAACTATGGCTACACCTTC. This chain joins TRBV11-2 and TRBJ1-2; D ambiguous. The CDR3 totals 16 residues. Looked up from germline, CDR1 is SGHAT and CDR2 is FQNNGV. Trimming cost V 0 bases and J 1 base, with 12 bases left between them.

The gene calls are TRBV7-9 and TRBJ2-7, with TRBD1 matching 8 bases. The CDR3 runs to 17 residues. With 4 bases clipped from V and 0 bases from J, the junction kept 11 bases outside the gene matches. CDR1 is SEHNR and CDR2 is FQNEAQ in the germline V gene (reference sequence). Here the CDR3 DNA reads TGTGCCAGCAGCTCTGGACAGGGTGGGGGTGGCTCCTACGAGCAGTACTTC. Amino acids: CASSSGQGGGGSYEQYF.

V and J are TRBV18 and TRBJ2-2; D is undetermined. Trimming removed 2 bases at V and 2 bases at J, with 9 bases between. This CDR3 contains 15 residues. Looked up from germline, CDR1 is KGHSH and CDR2 is LQKENI. CDR3 region: CASSPGQVNTGELFF. CDR3 sequence (DNA): TGTGCCAGCTCACCAGGGCAGGTTAACACCGGGGAGCTGTTTTTT.

The gene calls are TRBV19 and TRBJ2-1; D is possibly TRBD1 (5 bases). This CDR3 region has 14 residues. Trimming shortened V by 3 bases and J by 3 bases, and 9 bases separated the two germline ends. Looked up from germline, CDR1 is LNHDA and CDR2 is SQIVND (reference sequence). The CDR3 is CASSIGADYNEQFF. The CDR3, as DNA: TGTGCCAGTAGTATTGGGGCTGACTACAATGAGCAGTTCTTC.

The chain is built from TRBV27 and TRBJ2-7, with TRBD2 matching over 8 bases. The ends lost 5 bases at V and 3 bases at J; junction bases unmatched: 3. There are 13 residues in the CDR3. From germline, CDR1 is MNHEY and CDR2 SMNVEV (reference sequence). The CDR3 coding sequence is TGTGCCAGCAGTACTAGCGGATTCTACGAGCAGTACTTC. It is translated as CASSTSGFYEQYF.

The chain couples TRBV28 to TRBJ1-3; the D gene is possibly TRBD1 (5 bases). The V end lost 6 bases, the J end lost 4 bases, and 13 bases lay between the germline ends. Germline V gene sequence: CDR1 MDHEN, CDR2 SYDVKM. CDR3 length: 14 amino acids. The CDR3 DNA is TGTGCCAGCAGCGTGTCAGGGTTCGGAAACACCATATATTTT. It translates to CASSVSGFGNTIYF.

This chain links TRBV11-2 with TRBJ2-3; 11 bases align to TRBD2. CDR3 length: 16 amino acids. Trimming took 6 bases from V and 5 from J; bases not matched to a gene: 10. Germline V gives CDR1 SGHAT, CDR2 FQNNGV. The CDR3 DNA reads as TGTGCCAGCAGGCCAGAACTAGCGGGAGATGAAGATACGCAGTATTTT. This encodes CASRPELAGDEDTQYF.

Concerning this clone itself: This CDR3 is missing its conserved last phenylalanine or tryptophan, likely due to a read error. The DNA is left out, because the CDR3 cannot be placed on it with certainty; the CDR3 is given as TCRdb lists it. The chain joins TRBV4-1 to TRBJ1-4. The CDR3 is 11 amino acids in total, end residues counted. Germline V gene data show CDR1 as MGHRA and CDR2 as YSYEKL. The chain's CDR3 is CASSQEPRRMV.

The rearrangement links TRBV19 to TRBJ2-1; 7 bases are shared with TRBD1. CDR3 length: 14 amino acids. Germline CDR1 and CDR2: LNHDA and SQIVND (reference sequence). V lost 6 bases to trimming and J lost 1 base; unmatched junction nucleotides: 3. The CDR3 is CASSTQGSYNEQFF. In nucleotides, the CDR3 is TGTGCCAGTAGCACACAGGGGTCCTACAATGAGCAGTTCTTC.

The chain carries TRBV28 and TRBJ2-2, with D perhaps TRBD1 (6 bases). V was clipped by 6 bases and J by 2 bases, with 10 bases between them. Germline CDR1 MDHEN, CDR2 SYDVKM. The CDR3 extends over 14 amino acids. CDR3 in DNA: TGTGCCAGCAGCCAACAGGGTAACACCGGGGAGCTGTTTTTT. Translated: CASSQQGNTGELFF.